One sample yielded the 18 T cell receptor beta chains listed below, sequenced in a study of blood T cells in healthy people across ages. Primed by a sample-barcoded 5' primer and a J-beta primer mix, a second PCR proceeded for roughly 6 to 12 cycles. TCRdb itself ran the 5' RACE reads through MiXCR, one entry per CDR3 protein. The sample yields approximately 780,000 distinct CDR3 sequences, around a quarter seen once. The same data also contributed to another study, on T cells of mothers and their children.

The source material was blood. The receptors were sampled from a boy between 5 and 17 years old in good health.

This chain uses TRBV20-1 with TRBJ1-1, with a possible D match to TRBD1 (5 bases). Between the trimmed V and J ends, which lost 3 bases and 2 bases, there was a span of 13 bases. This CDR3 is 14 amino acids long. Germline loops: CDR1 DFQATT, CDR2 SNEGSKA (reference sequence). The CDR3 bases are TGCAGTGCTAGGGGCGGGGCGCAAAACACTGAAGCTTTCTTT. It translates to CSARGGAQNTEAFF.

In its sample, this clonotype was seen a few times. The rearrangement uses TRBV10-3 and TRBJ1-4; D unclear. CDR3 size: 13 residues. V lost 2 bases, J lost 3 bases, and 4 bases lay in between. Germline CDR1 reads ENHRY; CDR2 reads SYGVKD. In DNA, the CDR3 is TGTGCCATCAGTGAGGGGGCTAATGAAAAACTGTTTTTT. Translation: CAISEGANEKLFF.

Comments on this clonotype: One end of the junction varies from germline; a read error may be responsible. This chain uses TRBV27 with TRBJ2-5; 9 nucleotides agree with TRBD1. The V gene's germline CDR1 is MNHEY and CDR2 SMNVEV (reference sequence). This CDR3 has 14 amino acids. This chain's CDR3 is CASSPDRGLETQHF. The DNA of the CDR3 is TGTGCCAGCAGTCCGGACAGGGGTTTGGAGACCCAGCACTTC.

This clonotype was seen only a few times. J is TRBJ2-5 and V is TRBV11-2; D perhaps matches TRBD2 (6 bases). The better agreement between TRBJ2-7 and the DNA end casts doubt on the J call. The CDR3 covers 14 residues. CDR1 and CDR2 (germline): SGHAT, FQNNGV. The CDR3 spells CASSRGGTPYEQYF. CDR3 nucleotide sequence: TGTGCCAGCAGCCGAGGCGGGACCCCCTACGAGCAGTACTTC.

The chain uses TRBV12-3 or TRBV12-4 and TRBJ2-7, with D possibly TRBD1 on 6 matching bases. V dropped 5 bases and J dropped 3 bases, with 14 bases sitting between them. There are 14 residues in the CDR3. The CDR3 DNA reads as TGTGCCAGCAGTCCTGGACAGACTAACTACGAGCAGTACTTC. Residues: CASSPGQTNYEQYF.

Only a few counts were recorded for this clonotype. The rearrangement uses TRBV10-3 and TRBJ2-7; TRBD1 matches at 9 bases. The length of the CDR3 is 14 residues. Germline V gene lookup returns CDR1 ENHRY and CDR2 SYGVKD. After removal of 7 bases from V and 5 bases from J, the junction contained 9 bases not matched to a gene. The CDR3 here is CAIKPGQGLDEQYF. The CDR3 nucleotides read TGTGCCATCAAACCCGGACAGGGGCTGGACGAGCAGTACTTC.

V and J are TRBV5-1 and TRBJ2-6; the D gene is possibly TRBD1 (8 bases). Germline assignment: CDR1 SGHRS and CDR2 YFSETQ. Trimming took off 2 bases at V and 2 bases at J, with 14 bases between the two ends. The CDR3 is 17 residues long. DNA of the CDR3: TGCGCCAGCAGCTTAAGACAGGGGAGGGCTGGGGCCAACGTCCTGACTTTC. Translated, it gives CASSLRQGRAGANVLTF.

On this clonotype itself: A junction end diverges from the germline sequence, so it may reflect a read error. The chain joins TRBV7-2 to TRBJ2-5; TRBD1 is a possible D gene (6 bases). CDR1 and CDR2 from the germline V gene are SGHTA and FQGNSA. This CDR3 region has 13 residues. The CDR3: CAGSRDIVETQYF. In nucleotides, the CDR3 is TGTGCCGGCAGCCGGGACATAGTCGAGACCCAGTACTTC.

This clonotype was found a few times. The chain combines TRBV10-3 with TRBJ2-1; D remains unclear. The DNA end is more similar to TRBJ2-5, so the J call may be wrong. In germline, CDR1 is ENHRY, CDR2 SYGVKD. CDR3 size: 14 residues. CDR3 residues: CAISEFRRQETQYF. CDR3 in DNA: TGTGCCATCAGTGAGTTTAGGAGACAAGAGACCCAGTACTTC.

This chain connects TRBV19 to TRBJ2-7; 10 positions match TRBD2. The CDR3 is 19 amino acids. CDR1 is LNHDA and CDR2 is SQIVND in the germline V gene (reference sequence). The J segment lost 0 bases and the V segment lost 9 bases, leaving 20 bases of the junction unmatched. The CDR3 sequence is CASSKSPRTSGRSSYEQYF. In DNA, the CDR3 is TGTGCCAGCAGCAAAAGTCCCCGGACTAGCGGTAGGAGCTCCTACGAGCAGTACTTC.

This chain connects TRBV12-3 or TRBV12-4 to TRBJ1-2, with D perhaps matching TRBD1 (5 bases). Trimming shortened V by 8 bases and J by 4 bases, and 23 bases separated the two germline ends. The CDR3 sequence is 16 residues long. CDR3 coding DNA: TGTGCCAGCGCGACAGACGAGGGTCTGCGGTTCTATGGCTACACCTTC. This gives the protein CASATDEGLRFYGYTF.

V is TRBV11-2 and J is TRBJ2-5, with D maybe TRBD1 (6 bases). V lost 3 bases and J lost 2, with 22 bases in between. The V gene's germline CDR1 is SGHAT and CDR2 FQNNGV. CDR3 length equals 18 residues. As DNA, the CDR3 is TGTGCCAGCAGCTTCGGAACGTGGGACACTGGGGAACAAGAGACCCAGTACTTC. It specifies CASSFGTWDTGEQETQYF. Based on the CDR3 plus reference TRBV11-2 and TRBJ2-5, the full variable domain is EAGVAQSPRYKIIEKRQSVAFWCNPISGHATLYWYQQILGQGPKLLIQFQNNGVVDDSQLPKDRFSAERLKGVDSTLKIQPAKLEDSAVYLCASSFGTWDTGEQETQYFGPGTRLLVL.

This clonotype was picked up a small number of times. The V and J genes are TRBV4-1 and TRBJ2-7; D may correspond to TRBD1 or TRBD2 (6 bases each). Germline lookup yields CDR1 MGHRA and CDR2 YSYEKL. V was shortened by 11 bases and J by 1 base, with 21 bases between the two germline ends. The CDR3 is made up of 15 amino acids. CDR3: CAWGRGTGVSYEQYF. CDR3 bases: TGCGCCTGGGGGCGCGGGACGGGGGTTTCCTACGAGCAGTACTTC.

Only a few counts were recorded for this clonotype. This CDR3 reads CASRLNSPLHF. The CDR3 bases are TGTGCCAGCAGACTCAATTCACCCCTCCACTTT. V and J are TRBV11-2 and TRBJ1-6; D gene unclear. Germline-derived CDR1 and CDR2 are SGHAT and FQNNGV. V gave up 6 bases and J gave up 7 bases, with 4 bases separating them. This CDR3 contains 11 residues.

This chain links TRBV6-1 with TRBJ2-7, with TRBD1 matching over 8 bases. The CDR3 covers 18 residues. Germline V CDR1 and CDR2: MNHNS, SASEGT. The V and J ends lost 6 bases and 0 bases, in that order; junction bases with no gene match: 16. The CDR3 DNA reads TGTGCCAGCAGCCCCCGACAGGGGAAAAGATATAGCTCCTACGAGCAGTACTTC. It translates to CASSPRQGKRYSSYEQYF.

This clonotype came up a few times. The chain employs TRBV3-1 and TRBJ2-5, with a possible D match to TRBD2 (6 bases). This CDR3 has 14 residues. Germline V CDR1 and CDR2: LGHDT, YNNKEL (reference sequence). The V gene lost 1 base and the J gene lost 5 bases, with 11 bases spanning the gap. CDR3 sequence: CASSQGKGRETQYF. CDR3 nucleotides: TGTGCCAGCAGCCAAGGAAAAGGGAGGGAGACCCAGTACTTC.

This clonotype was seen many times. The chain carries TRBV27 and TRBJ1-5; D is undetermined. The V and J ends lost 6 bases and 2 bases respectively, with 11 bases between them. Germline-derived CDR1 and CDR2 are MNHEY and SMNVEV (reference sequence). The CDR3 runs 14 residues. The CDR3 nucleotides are TGTGCCAGCAGCCCTGGGAGGGGCAATCAGCCCCAGCATTTT. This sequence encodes CASSPGRGNQPQHF.

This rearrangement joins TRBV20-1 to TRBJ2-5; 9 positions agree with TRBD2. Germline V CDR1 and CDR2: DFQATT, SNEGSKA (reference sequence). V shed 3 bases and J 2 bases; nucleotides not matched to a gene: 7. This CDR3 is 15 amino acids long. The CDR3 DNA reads TGCAGTGCTAGCGCTAGCGGGGCCCAACAAGAGACCCAGTACTTC. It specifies CSASASGAQQETQYF.